What follows is one TCR beta chain and its context. Just one base apart from a much larger clone, this may be a read error. The data are from a study of molecular identifiers for immune sequencing clone quantification. TCRdb re-derived calls from the PCR reads in MiXCR, one entry per CDR3 protein. The data contain about 510,000 distinct CDR3 sequences, around 25% of them singletons. This clonotype was obtained from a human donor in good health. Some libraries in this study had Jurkat cell RNA spiked in. Sequencing used naive CD8+ T cells from blood, with Jurkat cell RNA spiked in. As for subset: FACS-sorted CD8+CD4-CCR7+CD45RA+ naive T cells.

CDR3 nucleotides: TGTGCCGGCAGCGGAGCGGGGTGGGGCTACTACGAGCAGTACTTC. It codes for CAGSGAGWGYYEQYF. The rearrangement uses TRBV28 and TRBJ2-7; 7 nucleotides align to TRBD2. Germline V gene data show CDR1 as MDHEN and CDR2 as SYDVKM. The CDR3 is made up of 15 amino acids.